Listed below are T cell receptor beta chains from one sample, sequenced in a study of blood T cell repertoires in COVID-19. The protocol was immunoSEQ multiplex PCR, while the TCRdb copy is restricted to in-frame clones and leaves out a portion. The data show under 200,000 clones, around four fifths seen once. Material for sequencing was peripheral blood. These receptors all come from an older woman with acute or convalescent COVID-19. CDR3s include the opening cysteine and the closing phenylalanine or tryptophan. The D gene is left open where the match is weak. Rows may omit the clone size; those that give it use once, few, many or a size class.

NA,TRBV7-2,NA,TRBJ1-2,CASSPLQTVSYGYTF,TGTGCCAGCAGCCCGCTCCAGACAGTGAGTTATGGCTACACCTTC
NA,TRBV21-1,NA,TRBJ1-6,CASSKDRDSYNSPLHF,TGTGCCAGCAGCAAAGACAGGGACTCCTATAATTCACCCCTCCACTTT
NA,TRBV19,NA,TRBJ2-5,CASSIVPSGSLGETQYF,TGTGCCAGTAGTATAGTGCCGTCCGGGAGCCTCGGGGAGACCCAGTACTTC
NA,TRBV11-2,NA,TRBJ1-3,CASSLPLAGKPGPGNTIYF,TGTGCCAGCAGCTTACCATTAGCGGGTAAGCCGGGCCCTGGAAACACCATATATTTT
NA,TRBV3-1/TRBV3-2,TRBD2,TRBJ2-1,CASSQNRGGGNEQFF,TGTGCCAGCAGCCAAAATCGGGGGGGCGGCAATGAGCAGTTCTTC
NA,TRBV6-5,NA,TRBJ2-7,CASRDTIYEQYF,TGTGCCAGCAGAGACACCATCTACGAGCAGTACTTC
NA,TRBV2,TRBD2,TRBJ2-7,CASSEAGTSLYEQYF,TGTGCCAGCAGTGAAGCTGGGACTAGTTTATACGAGCAGTACTTC
NA,TRBV28,NA,TRBJ2-7,CASINTGGSYEQYF,TGTGCCAGCATTAATACCGGGGGATCCTACGAGCAGTACTTC
NA,TRBV28,TRBD2,TRBJ2-1,CASSQPQRGNEQFF,TGTGCCAGCAGTCAACCACAGCGGGGGAATGAGCAGTTCTTC
once,TRBV6-2/TRBV6-3,TRBD1,TRBJ1-2,CASSIQGRQQYGYTF,TGTGCCAGCAGCATACAGGGGAGACAGCAATATGGCTACACCTTC
NA,TRBV29-1,NA,TRBJ2-3,CSMRSDTQYF,TGCAGCATGCGGTCAGATACGCAGTATTTT
NA,TRBV5-1,NA,TRBJ1-1,CASSFNTVNTEAFF,TGCGCCAGCAGCTTTAACACCGTGAACACTGAAGCTTTCTTT
NA,TRBV19,TRBD1,TRBJ1-3,CASRMGQGAGNTIYF,TGTGCCAGTAGAATGGGACAGGGTGCTGGAAACACCATATATTTT
once,TRBV13,NA,TRBJ2-7,CASSLRRGEQYF,TGTGCCAGCAGCTTACGCAGGGGCGAGCAGTACTTC
NA,TRBV27,TRBD1,TRBJ2-3,CASSLWYRGGTDTQYF,TGTGCCAGCAGTTTATGGTACAGGGGCGGGACAGATACGCAGTATTTT
NA,TRBV2,TRBD2,TRBJ2-3,CASRGTSVTTDTQYF,TGTGCCAGCAGAGGGACTAGCGTCACCACAGATACGCAGTATTTT
NA,TRBV6-5,NA,TRBJ1-2,CASSSHALGPYGYTF,TGTGCCAGCAGTTCACACGCTCTGGGGCCCTATGGCTACACCTTC
NA,TRBV20-1,TRBD2,TRBJ2-3,CSASDSGGTDTQYF,TGCAGTGCTAGTGATAGCGGGGGGACAGATACGCAGTATTTT
NA,TRBV9,TRBD1,TRBJ1-6,CASSVDIGGPAPLHF,TGTGCCAGCAGCGTAGACATAGGGGGCCCTGCACCCCTCCACTTT
NA,TRBV6-5,TRBD2,TRBJ2-5,CASSPGGEETQYF,TGTGCCAGCAGCCCCGGGGGGGAAGAGACCCAGTACTTC
NA,TRBV4-1,TRBD1,TRBJ1-2,CASSQVGTGGYYGYTF,TGCGCCAGCAGCCAAGTAGGGACAGGGGGTTACTATGGCTACACCTTC
NA,TRBV10-3,NA,TRBJ1-2,CAISEGRENHGYTF,TGTGCCATCAGTGAGGGCAGGGAAAATCATGGCTACACCTTC
NA,TRBV18,NA,TRBJ2-1,CASSPGVGYNEQFF,TGTGCCAGCTCACCAGGAGTCGGCTACAATGAGCAGTTCTTC
NA,TRBV7-9,TRBD1,TRBJ2-5,CASSRQGRETQYF,TGTGCCAGCAGCCGACAGGGGAGGGAGACCCAGTACTTC
NA,TRBV4-1,TRBD1,TRBJ1-2,CASSQERDRGRNGYTF,TGCGCCAGCAGCCAAGAAAGGGACAGGGGGCGGAATGGCTACACCTTC
NA,TRBV6-1,NA,TRBJ1-1,CASSEAGGARAEAFF,TGTGCCAGCAGTGAAGCGGGAGGGGCTAGGGCTGAAGCTTTCTTT
NA,TRBV30,NA,TRBJ1-6,CAWGDISYNSPLHF,TGTGCCTGGGGGGACATCTCCTATAATTCACCCCTCCACTTT
once,TRBV7-2,TRBD1,TRBJ1-6,CASSLRGTGPYSPLHF,TGTGCCAGCAGCTTAAGGGGGACAGGCCCTTATTCACCCCTCCACTTT
once,TRBV6-1,NA,TRBJ1-3,CASSETRKAGSGNTIYF,TGTGCCAGCAGTGAAACGAGGAAGGCTGGCTCTGGAAACACCATATATTTT
once,TRBV10-1,TRBD2,TRBJ2-7,CASSESTSGGYEQYF,TGCGCCAGCAGTGAGTCGACTAGCGGGGGCTACGAGCAGTACTTC
few,TRBV11-3,TRBD1,TRBJ2-2,CASSPGDRGLKDTGELFF,TGTGCCAGCAGCCCTGGGGACAGGGGATTAAAGGACACCGGGGAGCTGTTTTTT